This T cell receptor beta chain was documented in a study of blood T cell repertoires in COVID-19. Study-level background: There were acute and convalescent COVID-19 samples, and they came from the United States, Italy and Spain. T cells, B-cell-depleted T cells, or PBMCs provided the cDNA or gDNA that served as material.

Germline V gene sequence: CDR1 KGHDR, CDR2 SFDVKD. This CDR3 is built from 12 residues. V lost 4 bases and J lost 8; bases outside the gene matches: 1. Authors' data handling: It was from reference gene primer amplification that nucleated cell counts were estimated. Sequencing used immunoSEQ multiplex PCR; TCRdb keeps in-frame clones, though not all of them. V, J and clone size were drawn from that table, and D and trimming were deduced from the DNA. The table has about 52,000 clones, about 90% seen once; the top ten hold around 3.2%. The TCR comes from a human donor in a cohort sampled during active COVID-19. This chain uses TRBV24-1 with TRBJ1-1; 9 nucleotides agree with TRBD1. Sample: peripheral blood. CDR3 coding DNA: TGTGCCACCAGTGACGACAGGGGGGAAGCTTTCTTT. It translates to CATSDDRGEAFF.